Below are 4 T cell receptor beta chains sequenced from a single sample in a study of blood T cells in healthy people across ages (dated by TCRdb to the mid-2010s). The method behind the library was 5' RACE. The instrument given in TCRdb is Illumina HiSeq 2500. A second PCR of roughly 7 to 12 cycles was run with a J-beta primer mix and a sample-barcoded 5' primer. TCRdb reanalyzed the raw reads on its own, using fastp at Q25 for trimming and MiXCR for clone calling, and kept in-frame beta chains. Identical CDR3 protein sequences are pooled into one entry, listed with their most common genes and DNA. Within this sample are about 680,000 distinct CDR3 sequences, with over 45% of them counted one time only. The ten largest clones capture 30% to 40% of the sample. Sequencing input: blood. Receptors were obtained from a woman in her sixties or seventies in good health.

As concerns this clonotype: One end of the junction is discordant with germline, which a read error may explain. The chain combines TRBV12-3 or TRBV12-4 with TRBJ2-5; D might be TRBD2 (6 bases). This CDR3 has 14 residues. DNA for the CDR3: TGTGTCAGCAGTTTCGGGAGATCGGTAGAGACCCAGTACTTC. It specifies CVSSFGRSVETQYF.

This clonotype was observed a handful of times. V gene TRBV3-1 combines with J gene TRBJ2-5; a weak D match, TRBD2 (5 bases). Germline assignment: CDR1 LGHDT and CDR2 YNNKEL (reference sequence). Trimming shortened V by 3 bases and J by 11 bases, and 19 bases separated the two germline ends. The CDR3 has 14 amino acids. The CDR3, as DNA: TGTGCCAGCAGCCAGAGGGCCGCTAGCTATGGGCAGTACTTC. Its translation: CASSQRAASYGQYF.

The genes are TRBV20-1 and TRBJ2-5; TRBD1 matches 10 bases. The CDR3 extends over 17 amino acids. The V gene end was trimmed by 6 bases and the J gene end by 0 bases; junction bases not matched to a gene: 13. Germline V gene data show CDR1 as DFQATT and CDR2 as SNEGSKA (reference sequence). This chain's CDR3 is CSAPSRDRGRYQETQYF. The CDR3 bases are TGCAGTGCCCCCTCCCGGGACAGGGGTCGGTACCAAGAGACCCAGTACTTC.

CDR3 DNA: TGCAGTGCTAGACTAAACGTGCGAGACACCATATATTTT. Protein: CSARLNVRDTIYF. The chain employs TRBV20-1 and TRBJ1-3; D remains unclear. The germline V and J ends were trimmed by 2 bases and 8 bases, with 13 bases remaining between them. CDR3 length equals 13 residues. The germline V gene encodes CDR1 DFQATT and CDR2 SNEGSKA (reference sequence).